The 32 T cell receptor beta chains given below trace back to one sample, sequenced in a study of blood T cell repertoires in COVID-19. Sequencing was performed with immunoSEQ multiplex PCR; in TCRdb, only in-frame clones are kept and a portion is missing. The sample carries fewer than 300,000 clones, around 89% recorded once. Material: PBMCs or T cells enriched from blood (not recorded which). The receptors stem from a woman aged 40-49 years with acute COVID-19.

The rearrangement links TRBV18 to TRBJ1-2; 8 positions match TRBD1. V was pared by 2 bases and J by 4 bases, with 9 bases of the junction left unmatched. The CDR3 covers 16 residues. Germline V gives CDR1 KGHSH, CDR2 LQKENI. CDR3 sequence reads: CASSPDALGQVYGYTF. The CDR3 DNA reads TGTGCCAGCTCACCAGACGCCTTGGGACAGGTCTATGGCTACACCTTC.

The chain combines TRBV5-1 with TRBJ1-3; 10 positions match TRBD1. Germline lookup yields CDR1 SGHRS and CDR2 YFSETQ. The CDR3 is 15 amino acids. V was clipped by 3 bases and J by 2 bases; unmatched bases: 2. The CDR3 sequence: CASSSTGGAGNTIYF. CDR3 in DNA: TGCGCCAGCAGCTCGACAGGGGGCGCTGGAAACACCATATATTTT.

This rearrangement joins TRBV15 to TRBJ1-4; TRBD1 matches 9 bases. CDR1 and CDR2 (germline): LNHNV, YYDKDF (reference sequence). The CDR3 spans 17 residues. The V and J ends lost 3 bases and 8 bases, in that order; junction bases with no gene match: 13. This chain's CDR3 is CATSRTGGLSGIEKLFF. The CDR3 DNA reads TGTGCCACCAGCAGGACAGGGGGTCTCTCTGGAATCGAAAAACTGTTTTTT.

This rearrangement joins TRBV7-2 to TRBJ2-3; TRBD2 matches 11 bases. Germline V CDR1 and CDR2: SGHTA, FQGNSA. The J segment lost 4 bases and the V segment lost 1 base, leaving 7 bases of the junction unmatched. The CDR3 covers 17 residues. CDR3 sequence reads: CASSLELAGVVSDTQYF. The CDR3 coding sequence is TGTGCCAGCAGCTTAGAACTAGCGGGAGTAGTTTCAGATACGCAGTATTTT.

The rearrangement joins TRBV2 to TRBJ2-7; weak D call: TRBD2 (5 bases). Per the germline V gene, CDR1 is SNHLY and CDR2 is FYNNEI. This CDR3 region has 16 residues. V was clipped by 4 bases and J by 4 bases, with 20 bases between them. The CDR3 is CASSVPAETSGYEQYF. The DNA of the CDR3 is TGTGCCAGCAGTGTTCCAGCGGAGACGTCGGGGTACGAGCAGTACTTC.

This chain uses TRBV29-1 with TRBJ2-1; 9 positions match TRBD1. The J segment lost 0 bases and the V segment lost 4 bases, leaving 7 bases of the junction unmatched. Germline CDR1 and CDR2: SQVTM and ANQGSEA. The length of the CDR3 is 16 residues. CDR3: CSVGGPGQGSYNEQFF. CDR3 nucleotide sequence: TGCAGCGTTGGGGGACCGGGACAGGGCTCCTACAATGAGCAGTTCTTC.

V usage is TRBV14 and J usage is TRBJ1-1; possible D gene TRBD1, 6 bases. Germline V gene data show CDR1 as SGHDN and CDR2 as FVKESK. V was shortened by 6 bases and J by 1 base, with 12 bases between the two germline ends. This CDR3 comprises 14 residues. The CDR3 loop reads CASRDRRENTEAFF. CDR3 in DNA: TGTGCCAGCAGGGACAGAAGAGAGAACACTGAAGCTTTCTTT.

This chain links TRBV5-1 with TRBJ2-7, with 8 bases lining up with TRBD2. Germline V gene data show CDR1 as SGHRS and CDR2 as YFSETQ. V shed 4 bases, J shed 0 bases, and the junction held 3 bases outside the gene matches. The CDR3 has 14 amino acids. In DNA form, the CDR3 reads TGCGCCAGCAGCGCGGGGGGTAGCTCCTACGAGCAGTACTTC. Its protein product is CASSAGGSSYEQYF.

V gene TRBV5-8 combines with J gene TRBJ1-4; D not resolved. Germline CDR1 reads SGHTS; CDR2 reads YDEGEE. The CDR3 covers 17 residues. Trimming pared 6 bases from V and 7 bases from J, leaving 25 bases between. The CDR3 DNA is TGTGCCAGCAACAATTTAGAGACTCTCCAAACGGTTGAAAAACTGTTTTTT. Its protein is CASNNLETLQTVEKLFF.

The chain carries TRBV16 and TRBJ1-2, with D unresolved. In germline, CDR1 is KGHSY, CDR2 FQNENV. This CDR3 contains 16 residues. With 0 bases removed from V and 1 base from J, the gap between germline ends came to 12 bases. The CDR3 here is CASSQSQGSYNYGYTF. CDR3 sequence (DNA): TGTGCCAGCAGCCAATCTCAAGGGAGTTATAACTATGGCTACACCTTC.

This chain links TRBV4-1 with TRBJ2-5, with TRBD1 as a possible D gene (6 bases). Germline V gene lookup returns CDR1 MGHRA and CDR2 YSYEKL. Trimming left V 2 bases short and J 4 bases short, with 14 bases between. The CDR3 contains 15 residues. The CDR3 loop is CASSQRPGDLETQYF. The CDR3 nucleotides are TGCGCCAGCAGCCAACGGCCAGGGGATTTAGAGACCCAGTACTTC.

The genes are TRBV2 and TRBJ2-3; D uncertain. The ends were cut back, 5 bases at V and 0 bases at J, with 9 bases in the middle. This CDR3 is 14 amino acids long. Germline V gene lookup returns CDR1 SNHLY and CDR2 FYNNEI. In DNA form, the CDR3 reads TGTGCCAGCAGTTTCCCCGGGAGCACAGATACGCAGTATTTT. Translated, it gives CASSFPGSTDTQYF.

This chain links TRBV9 with TRBJ2-2; D is undetermined. CDR3 length equals 15 residues. Germline CDR1 SGDLS, CDR2 YYNGEE. Trimming left V 1 base short and J 0 bases short, with 7 bases between. The CDR3: CASSVRFANTGELFF. In DNA form, the CDR3 reads TGTGCCAGCAGCGTACGGTTCGCGAACACCGGGGAGCTGTTTTTT.

The chain uses TRBV15 and TRBJ2-5; TRBD2 matches at 10 bases. The trim removed 1 base at V and 4 bases at J, leaving 6 bases unmatched. Germline values: CDR1 LNHNV, CDR2 YYDKDF (reference sequence). The CDR3 loop spans 16 amino acids. The CDR3 coding sequence is TGTGCCACCAGCAGAGGATCTAGCGGGAGAGGAGAGACCCAGTACTTC. This gives the protein CATSRGSSGRGETQYF.

V gene TRBV3-1 (or the pseudogene TRBV3-2) combines with J gene TRBJ1-1; the D is unclear. With 0 bases removed from V and 3 bases from J, the gap between germline ends came to 8 bases. Germline lookup yields CDR1 LGHDT and CDR2 YNNKEL (reference sequence). The CDR3 has 14 amino acids. The CDR3, as DNA: TGTGCCAGCAGCCAAGATAACAGAGACACTGAAGCTTTCTTT. It translates to CASSQDNRDTEAFF.

The genes are TRBV9 and TRBJ2-2; 8 bases fit TRBD2. The trim removed 3 bases at V and 8 bases at J, leaving 12 bases unmatched. The CDR3 consists of 16 residues. Germline V gene sequence: CDR1 SGDLS, CDR2 YYNGEE. The CDR3 sequence: CASSAIAGSPGGELFF. For the CDR3, the DNA is TGTGCCAGCAGCGCAATAGCGGGGAGCCCAGGGGGGGAGCTGTTTTTT.

V usage is TRBV30 and J usage is TRBJ2-3; 11 nucleotides agree with TRBD1. J gave up 3 bases and V 1 base, and 3 bases lay outside the gene matches. This CDR3 region has 15 residues. CDR1 is GTSNPN and CDR2 is SVGIG in the germline V gene (reference sequence). The DNA of the CDR3 is TGTGCCTGGAGTGGGGACAGGGGGTGGACAGATACGCAGTATTTT. Amino acids: CAWSGDRGWTDTQYF.

CDR3: CASSQDFVGGPIGELFF. The CDR3 DNA reads as TGCGCCAGCAGCCAAGATTTTGTGGGAGGGCCTATCGGGGAGCTGTTTTTT. V usage is TRBV4-1 and J usage is TRBJ2-2; 7 bases agree with TRBD2. Trimming took 0 bases from V and 7 from J; bases not matched to a gene: 11. The germline V gene encodes CDR1 MGHRA and CDR2 YSYEKL. The CDR3 length is 17 residues.

V usage is TRBV5-1 and J usage is TRBJ2-7; TRBD1 matches at 7 bases. V dropped 0 bases and J dropped 0; count of bases not matched to a gene: 3. The CDR3 is made up of 15 amino acids. CDR1 is SGHRS and CDR2 is YFSETQ in the germline V gene. The CDR3 is CASSLGGGNSYEQYF. The CDR3 coding sequence is TGCGCCAGCAGCTTGGGAGGGGGCAACTCCTACGAGCAGTACTTC.

DNA of the CDR3: TGTGCCAGCTCAATTGGAGGCACTGAAGCTTTCTTT. It translates to CASSIGGTEAFF. J is TRBJ1-1 and V is TRBV6-5, with D uncertain. Germline loops: CDR1 MNHEY, CDR2 SVGAGI. V lost 8 bases to trimming and J lost 4 bases, with 11 bases between them. The CDR3 consists of 12 residues.

This clone was detected once. The V gene is TRBV25-1, the J gene TRBJ1-2; 8 bases line up with TRBD1. Trimming took 2 bases from V and 8 from J; bases not matched to a gene: 10. This CDR3 region has 15 residues. From germline, CDR1 is MGHDK and CDR2 SYGVNS. This chain's CDR3 is CASSEGGSGGRGYTF. In nucleotides, the CDR3 is TGTGCCAGCAGTGAAGGAGGGTCAGGGGGCCGGGGCTACACCTTC.

The rearrangement joins TRBV20-1 to TRBJ1-1; D not resolved. Looked up from germline, CDR1 is DFQATT and CDR2 is SNEGSKA (reference sequence). This CDR3 has 13 residues. Trimming took 3 bases from V and 1 from J, leaving 9 bases between them. CDR3 coding DNA: TGCAGTGCTAGTCCCAGTACGAACACTGAAGCTTTCTTT. Amino acids: CSASPSTNTEAFF.

The chain couples TRBV2 to TRBJ2-7, with D tentatively TRBD2 (6 bases). CDR1 and CDR2 (germline): SNHLY, FYNNEI. CDR3 length: 14 amino acids. V gave up 7 bases and J gave up 0 bases, with 13 bases separating them. The CDR3 region is CASIRGSGSYEQYV. In DNA, the CDR3 is TGTGCCAGCATCCGGGGTAGCGGCTCCTACGAGCAGTACGTC.

The chain is built from TRBV28 and TRBJ2-7; 7 nucleotides align to TRBD2. The CDR3 extends over 12 amino acids. Per germline, CDR1 MDHEN and CDR2 SYDVKM. With V trimmed by 2 bases and J by 9 bases, 4 bases remained unmatched. CDR3 sequence (DNA): TGTGCCAGCAGTTTAACCCCGGGGGGGCAGTACTTC. Translating it yields CASSLTPGGQYF.

V usage is TRBV5-1 and J usage is TRBJ1-6; 9 bases are a match to TRBD1. With V trimmed by 4 bases and J by 3 bases, 8 bases remained unmatched. In germline, CDR1 is SGHRS, CDR2 YFSETQ. This CDR3 comprises 17 residues. The CDR3: CASSPEGQGFYNSPLHF. DNA for the CDR3: TGCGCCAGCAGCCCCGAGGGACAGGGTTTCTATAATTCACCCCTCCACTTT.

V gene TRBV5-6 combines with J gene TRBJ1-2; D not certain. CDR1 is SGHDT and CDR2 is YYEEEE in the germline V gene. The CDR3 runs to 17 residues. V lost 0 bases to trimming and J lost 8 bases, with 23 bases between them. The CDR3 region has the DNA TGTGCCAGCAGCTTGGCTGCCCGATCCTCCGACCCGGAGGGCTACACCTTC. It translates to CASSLAARSSDPEGYTF.

The gene calls are TRBV7-9 and TRBJ2-1, with TRBD2 matching over 11 bases. Germline V CDR1 and CDR2: SEHNR, FQNEAQ (reference sequence). V was clipped by 1 base and J by 13 bases; unmatched bases: 6. CDR3 length: 14 amino acids. The CDR3 loop is CASSLELAGDYQFF. CDR3 nucleotide sequence: TGTGCCAGCAGCTTAGAACTAGCGGGAGATTATCAGTTCTTC. The whole variable domain, filled in from reference TRBV7-9 and TRBJ2-1, reads DTGVSQNPRHKITKRGQNVTFRCDPISEHNRLYWYRQTLGQGPEFLTYFQNEAQLEKSRLLSDRFSAERPKGSFSTLEIQRTEQGDSAMYLCASSLELAGDYQFFGPGTRLTVL.

The V gene is TRBV2, the J gene TRBJ1-4; 7 bases line up with TRBD1. There are 15 residues in the CDR3. The V segment lost 10 bases and the J segment 10 bases; nucleotides outside the gene matches: 18. Germline-derived CDR1 and CDR2 are SNHLY and FYNNEI. The CDR3 region has the DNA TGTGCCACCAGATTCGAGGGGGCCTCCGGTAGAAAACTGTTTTTT. Translating it yields CATRFEGASGRKLFF.

Here the CDR3 reads CASSLFLAGGLETQYF. The CDR3 DNA follows: TGTGCCAGCAGCTTGTTTTTGGCGGGAGGATTGGAGACCCAGTACTTC. V usage is TRBV5-6 and J usage is TRBJ2-5; 8 nucleotides align to TRBD2. CDR1 SGHDT and CDR2 YYEEEE come from the germline V gene. V lost 1 base, J lost 5 bases, and 10 bases stayed unmatched. CDR3 length: 16 residues.

The chain links TRBV11-2 to TRBJ1-1; D uncertain. This CDR3 region has 16 residues. Germline CDR1 and CDR2: SGHAT and FQNNGV. Between the trimmed V and J ends, which lost 5 bases and 0 bases, there was a span of 16 bases. In DNA form, the CDR3 reads TGTGCCAGCAGCCCCGCGATCGGGTTGATGAACACTGAAGCTTTCTTT. Translated: CASSPAIGLMNTEAFF.

This clone turned up a few times. The chain carries TRBV30 and TRBJ1-4; D might be TRBD1 (5 bases). This CDR3 has 14 amino acids. Germline lookup yields CDR1 GTSNPN and CDR2 SVGIG (reference sequence). V was clipped by 3 bases and J by 0 bases, with 8 bases between them. CDR3 residues: CAWRAGATNEKLFF. In DNA form, the CDR3 reads TGTGCCTGGAGGGCGGGGGCAACTAATGAAAAACTGTTTTTT.

The genes are TRBV24-1 and TRBJ2-1, with 8 bases lining up with TRBD2. V shed 3 bases and J 9 bases; nucleotides not matched to a gene: 9. This CDR3 has 15 amino acids. In germline, CDR1 is KGHDR, CDR2 SFDVKD. The CDR3: CATSDPKAGAVEQFF. CDR3 sequence (DNA): TGTGCCACCAGTGATCCGAAAGCGGGAGCAGTTGAGCAGTTCTTC.